This T cell receptor (beta chain) was retrieved from a study of cytomegalovirus exposure and HLA in healthy donors. Both 60 Vbeta primers and 13 Jbeta primers went into the PCR. The assay was immunoSEQ multiplex PCR, and TCRdb's table has in-frame clones only and misses some. The sample records just over 85,000 clones, 76% being singletons. From germline, CDR1 is KGHSH and CDR2 LQKENI. The CDR3 totals 14 residues. Unmatched junction bases numbered 2, after V lost 3 bases and J lost 2 bases. Material: PBMCs. This chain joins TRBV18 and TRBJ2-7; 9 bases match TRBD1. The sequence was obtained from a man between 35 and 55 years old in good health and CMV-seronegative. Written as DNA, the CDR3 is TGTGCCAGCTCACCCCGACAGGGGGCCTACGAGCAGTACTTC. Its protein product is CASSPRQGAYEQYF.